This T cell receptor beta chain emerged from a study of T-cell memory formation after mild COVID-19. Study-wide findings and caveats: Among CD4+ contracting clones, most were CM and EM, and CD8+ ones EMRA.

UMIs and sample barcodes were carried by the TCR alpha and TCR beta cDNA libraries that 5'RACE produced using constant-segment primers. TCRdb re-called the 5' RACE reads through MiXCR, storing one row per CDR3 protein. The sample contains about 88,000 distinct CDR3 sequences, more than 20% of which appear only once. This clonotype has at least ten counts. The antigen remains undetermined. Between the trimmed V and J ends, which lost 1 base and 6 bases, there was a span of 16 bases. CDR1 DFQATT and CDR2 SNEGSKA come from the germline V gene (reference sequence). The CDR3 contains 14 residues. Specimen: PBMCs or a T cell subset sorted from them (not recorded which). This receptor was identified in a man between 18 and 35 years old who had mild COVID-19 (a few samples of this study predate the infection). Cell type and time point are not known. The rearrangement joins TRBV20-1 to TRBJ2-7, with no clear D. The CDR3 loop reads CSARGGAGGTEQYF. The DNA of the CDR3 is TGCAGTGCTAGAGGAGGCGCAGGTGGCACCGAGCAGTACTTC.